The subject of this entry is one T cell receptor (beta chain). Its antigen is not identified. The entry originates in a study of T cell responses to AZD1222 COVID-19 vaccine. Study summary: Second-dose intervals of approximately 4 or approximately 12 weeks were pooled.

The data were produced by immunoSEQ multiplex PCR, yet TCRdb's version contains in-frame clones alone and is incomplete. The sample shows about 140,000 clones, about 91% of them seen only once. The CDR3 sequence is 14 residues long. CDR1 is MDHEN, CDR2 SYDVKM, per germline. Trimming took 4 bases from V and 6 from J, leaving 16 bases between them. Study results and limitations: The reported proportion of spike-specific TCRs targeting unmutated variant regions was nearly half. Spike-specific TCRs gained breadth and depth after people received two AZD1222 doses. No day 14 peak samples; only post-peak repertoires were characterized.

Here the sequenced sample was peripheral blood, taken on day 0 of AZD1222 vaccination. V is TRBV28 and J is TRBJ2-7, with D possibly matching TRBD2 (6 bases). This clonotype originated in an adult in good health. The CDR3 sequence is CASSSPGTAAEQYF. DNA of the CDR3: TGTGCCAGCAGTTCCCCCGGGACTGCCGCCGAGCAGTACTTC.